Listed here are 8 T cell receptor beta chains from one sample, sequenced in a study of blood T cells in healthy people across ages. A second 7 to 11 cycle PCR used barcoded and J-beta primers. TCRdb independently ran MiXCR on the 5' RACE reads; one entry per CDR3 protein. Found here are some 780,000 distinct CDR3 sequences, approximately 53% of them singletons; the top ten hold roughly 25%. The source material was blood. The receptors were sampled from a man aged 35-49 years in good health.

V gene TRBV25-1 combines with J gene TRBJ2-7, with 11 bases fitting TRBD2. J lost 8 bases, V lost 8 bases, and 35 bases had no gene match. The germline V gene encodes CDR1 MGHDK and CDR2 SYGVNS. CDR3 size: 22 residues. This CDR3 reads CASSGTSGADVYNPSQRGKQYF. For the CDR3, the DNA is TGTGCCAGCTCCGGGACTAGCGGAGCCGACGTATACAACCCCTCCCAAAGGGGCAAGCAGTACTTC.

In DNA form, the CDR3 reads TGTGCCAGCAGTTTATCGACGGGTGGACGCAGGGGGCTGTTTTTT. Translated: CASSLSTGGRRGLFF. This chain links TRBV27 with TRBJ2-2, with D possibly being TRBD1 (6 bases). V was cut by 0 bases and J by 13 bases, with 18 bases left in between. Germline CDR1 reads MNHEY; CDR2 reads SMNVEV (reference sequence). The CDR3 consists of 15 residues.

This clonotype was counted only a few times. The chain links TRBV6-5 to TRBJ1-1, with TRBD1 matching 8 bases. V shed 1 base and J 3 bases; nucleotides not matched to a gene: 1. The CDR3 contains 14 residues. The germline V gene has CDR1 MNHEY and CDR2 SVGAGI. CDR3: CASSYWGQDTEAFF. For the CDR3, the DNA is TGTGCCAGCAGTTACTGGGGACAGGACACTGAAGCTTTCTTT.

This rearrangement joins TRBV6-5 to TRBJ2-6; D is possibly TRBD2 (5 bases). Between the trimmed V and J ends, which lost 0 bases and 2 bases, there was a span of 11 bases. From germline, CDR1 is MNHEY and CDR2 SVGAGI. The CDR3 sequence is 17 residues long. In DNA, the CDR3 is TGTGCCAGCAGTTACTCGAATTGGCGGGCTGGGGCCAACGTCCTGACTTTC. The encoded protein is CASSYSNWRAGANVLTF.

The chain recombines TRBV2 with TRBJ1-2; TRBD1 matches at 10 bases. J lost 2 bases, V lost 4 bases, and 4 bases had no gene match. Germline CDR1 SNHLY, CDR2 FYNNEI. This CDR3 comprises 15 residues. This CDR3 is CASSAGQGGNYGYTF. CDR3 sequence (DNA): TGTGCCAGCAGTGCCGGACAGGGGGGCAACTATGGCTACACCTTC.

With regard to this clonotype: Since a much larger clone is just one base distant, this may be a read error. This chain joins TRBV12-3 or TRBV12-4 and TRBJ2-5, with 10 bases aligning to TRBD1. CDR3 size: 15 residues. The chain's CDR3 is CASSPGQGGQETHYF. The CDR3 DNA follows: TGTGCCAGCAGTCCAGGACAGGGGGGGCAAGAGACCCACTACTTC.

The chain employs TRBV7-2 and TRBJ2-1; 7 bases are shared with TRBD1. V lost 1 base, J lost 4 bases, and 10 bases stayed unmatched. The CDR3 loop spans 17 amino acids. In germline, CDR1 is SGHTA, CDR2 FQGNSA. The CDR3 region has the DNA TGTGCCAGCAGCTTAGGCCGACAGGGTAGGCGATACAATGAGCAGTTCTTC. Its translation is CASSLGRQGRRYNEQFF.

The J gene is TRBJ1-2, the V gene TRBV9, with D possibly matching TRBD1 (5 bases). V was clipped by 3 bases and J by 7 bases, with 19 bases between them. In germline, CDR1 is SGDLS, CDR2 YYNGEE. The CDR3 is 15 amino acids. CDR3 coding DNA: TGTGCCAGCAGCGCTGGAGCCCAGGGATTCAGTGGCTACACCTTC. It encodes CASSAGAQGFSGYTF.